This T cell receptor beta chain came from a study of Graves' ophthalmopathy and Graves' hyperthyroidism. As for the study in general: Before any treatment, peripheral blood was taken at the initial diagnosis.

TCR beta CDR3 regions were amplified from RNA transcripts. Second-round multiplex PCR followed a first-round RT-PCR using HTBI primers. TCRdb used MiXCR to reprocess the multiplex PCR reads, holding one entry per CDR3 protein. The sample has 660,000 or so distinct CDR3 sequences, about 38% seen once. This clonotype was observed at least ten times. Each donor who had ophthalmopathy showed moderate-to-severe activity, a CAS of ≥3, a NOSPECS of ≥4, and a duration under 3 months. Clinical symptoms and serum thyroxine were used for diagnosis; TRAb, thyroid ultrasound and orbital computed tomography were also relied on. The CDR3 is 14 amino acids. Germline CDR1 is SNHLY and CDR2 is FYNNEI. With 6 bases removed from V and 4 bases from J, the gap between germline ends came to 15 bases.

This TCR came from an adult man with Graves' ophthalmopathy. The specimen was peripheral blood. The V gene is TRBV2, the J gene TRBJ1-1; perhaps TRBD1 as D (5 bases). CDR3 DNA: TGTGCCAGCAGGTCTGGACAACCTGTCACTGAAGCTTTCTTT. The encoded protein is CASRSGQPVTEAFF.